What follows are 29 T cell receptor beta chains derived from one specimen sequenced in a study of blood T cell repertoires in COVID-19 (dated by TCRdb to 2018 to 2021). Receptor libraries were prepared by the immunoSEQ multiplex PCR assay. In TCRdb, the immuneACCESS table is reduced to in-frame sequences with V and J assigned. These tables do not hold every clone; where another copy was compared, an unresolved V gene accounts for under half, and the others remain unexplained. This sample gives some 250,000 clones in total; about nine tenths of them show up just once. Around 6.5% of the sample comes from the top ten. Sequencing was done on a sample of peripheral blood. The receptor set was obtained from a man aged 55 to 69 with acute or convalescent COVID-19.

V gene TRBV5-4 combines with J gene TRBJ2-1; 7 bases are a match to TRBD2. This CDR3 has 15 residues. CDR1 SGHNT and CDR2 YYREEE come from the germline V gene (reference sequence). The junction had 6 bases not matched to a gene; V was cut back by 4 bases and J by 2 bases. This CDR3 reads CASSHRDYPYNEQFF. The CDR3 nucleotides are TGTGCCAGCAGCCACCGGGACTACCCCTACAATGAGCAGTTCTTC.

The chain joins TRBV25-1 to TRBJ2-7; 7 bases align to TRBD1. Trimming took 6 bases from V and 2 from J; bases not matched to a gene: 10. The CDR3 runs to 15 residues. The germline gives CDR1 MGHDK, CDR2 SYGVNS. The CDR3 sequence is CASSPTGVGTYEQYF. CDR3 nucleotide sequence: TGTGCCAGCAGCCCCACAGGGGTCGGGACCTACGAGCAGTACTTC.

The chain couples TRBV27 to TRBJ2-2, with no clear D. The CDR3 covers 13 residues. V lost 2 bases and J lost 7, with 8 bases in between. CDR1 MNHEY and CDR2 SMNVEV come from the germline V gene (reference sequence). The CDR3 spells CASSLTNYGELFF. The CDR3 DNA follows: TGTGCCAGCAGTTTAACAAATTACGGGGAGCTGTTTTTT.

V usage is TRBV14 and J usage is TRBJ2-7; 8 bases map to TRBD2. The trim removed 5 bases at V and 2 bases at J, leaving 5 bases unmatched. CDR1 and CDR2 (germline): SGHDN, FVKESK. This CDR3 has 14 residues. The CDR3 spells CASSSTSGTYEQYF. The CDR3, as DNA: TGTGCCAGCAGCTCCACTAGCGGTACCTACGAGCAGTACTTC.

The rearrangement links TRBV25-1 to TRBJ2-5, with D perhaps matching TRBD2 (6 bases). Germline CDR1 MGHDK, CDR2 SYGVNS. The CDR3 sequence is 13 residues long. V was clipped by 8 bases and J by 5 bases, with 15 bases between them. In DNA form, the CDR3 reads TGTGCCAGCGGGGACTGCCCATGGGAGACCCAGTACTTC. Translating it yields CASGDCPWETQYF. Supplemented by reference TRBV25-1 and TRBJ2-5, the full variable domain reads EADIYQTPRYLVIGTGKKITLECSQTMGHDKMYWYQQDPGMELHLIHYSYGVNSTEKGDLSSESTVSRIRTEHFPLTLESARPSHTSQYLCASGDCPWETQYFGPGTRLLVL.

This chain connects TRBV27 to TRBJ2-7; a possible D gene is TRBD1 (7 bases). The germline V gene encodes CDR1 MNHEY and CDR2 SMNVEV (reference sequence). The V gene lost 5 bases and the J gene lost 3 bases, with 14 bases spanning the gap. The CDR3 has 14 residues. Written as DNA, the CDR3 is TGTGCCAGCAGTCCGGCAGGGGGACTCTACGAGCAGTACTTC. The encoded protein is CASSPAGGLYEQYF.

The V and J genes are TRBV7-3 and TRBJ1-2; weak D call: TRBD1 (6 bases). The CDR3 has 12 amino acids. With 5 bases removed from V and 4 bases from J, the gap between germline ends came to 8 bases. CDR1 and CDR2 (germline): SGHTA, FQGTGA. The CDR3 loop reads CASSPDSYGYTF. CDR3 nucleotide sequence: TGTGCCAGCAGCCCGGACAGCTATGGCTACACCTTC.

This chain connects TRBV6-6 to TRBJ1-1; tentative D call: TRBD1 (5 bases). The CDR3 consists of 15 residues. Trimming pared 7 bases from V and 5 bases from J, leaving 20 bases between. Germline CDR1 MNHNY, CDR2 SVGAGI (reference sequence). The CDR3 loop reads CASILWRPRGTEAFF. The CDR3 coding sequence is TGTGCCAGCATCCTATGGAGGCCACGGGGGACTGAAGCTTTCTTT.

The rearrangement links TRBV11-3 to TRBJ2-1; TRBD1 might be the D (6 bases). V lost 3 bases and J 5 bases, leaving 14 bases between the germline ends. CDR3 length: 15 amino acids. Germline V gene sequence: CDR1 SGHNT, CDR2 YENEEA. The CDR3 reads CASSFGQGSDNEQFF. Here the CDR3 DNA reads TGTGCCAGCAGCTTCGGGCAGGGGAGTGACAATGAGCAGTTCTTC.

This rearrangement joins TRBV18 to TRBJ1-4; D is ambiguous. V was pared by 6 bases and J by 3 bases, with 11 bases between. CDR1 and CDR2 (germline): KGHSH, LQKENI. CDR3 length: 14 residues. As DNA, the CDR3 is TGTGCCAGCTCGCCGATCGGGGCTAATGAAAAACTGTTTTTT. Translated: CASSPIGANEKLFF.

The chain combines TRBV4-1 with TRBJ2-5; 9 nucleotides match TRBD1. With V trimmed by 4 bases and J by 5 bases, 5 bases remained unmatched. There are 14 residues in the CDR3. Germline assignment: CDR1 MGHRA and CDR2 YSYEKL. The CDR3 protein is CASSLNRGRETQYF. The CDR3, as DNA: TGCGCCAGCAGCCTAAACAGGGGGCGGGAGACCCAGTACTTC.

The V call is TRBV10-3, the J call TRBJ2-5; 8 bases are a match to TRBD1. Germline V gives CDR1 ENHRY, CDR2 SYGVKD. J gave up 1 base and V 8 bases, and 9 bases lay outside the gene matches. CDR3 length: 15 amino acids. Here the CDR3 reads CAISGAGGRQETQYF. The DNA for the CDR3 is TGTGCCATCTCAGGAGCAGGGGGCCGCCAAGAGACCCAGTACTTC.

This clone was recorded once. The chain joins TRBV7-8 to TRBJ2-2; D call uncertain. V was shortened by 1 base and J by 1 base, with 4 bases between the two germline ends. The germline gives CDR1 SGHVS, CDR2 FQNEAQ. This CDR3 comprises 14 residues. The DNA of the CDR3 is TGTGCCAGCAGCTTAGTCGGGAACACCGGGGAGCTGTTTTTT. Translation: CASSLVGNTGELFF.

This clone has a single count. This chain uses TRBV19 with TRBJ2-6, with 7 nucleotides matching TRBD2. Germline V gives CDR1 LNHDA, CDR2 SQIVND (reference sequence). The ends lost 9 bases at V and 4 bases at J; junction bases unmatched: 12. The CDR3 has 16 amino acids. DNA for the CDR3: TGTGCCAGCCTGGACACGGGGGGAGCAGGGGCCAACGTCCTGACTTTC. Translating gives CASLDTGGAGANVLTF. Looking up the rest from reference TRBV19 and TRBJ2-6 gives the full variable domain: DGGITQSPKYLFRKEGQNVTLSCEQNLNHDAMYWYRQDPGQGLRLIYYSQIVNDFQKGDIAEGYSVSREKKESFPLTVTSAQKNPTAFYLCASLDTGGAGANVLTFGAGSRLTVL.

This rearrangement joins TRBV7-2 to TRBJ2-2; 11 nucleotides line up with TRBD2. The germline V gene encodes CDR1 SGHTA and CDR2 FQGNSA. The CDR3 has 16 amino acids. The ends lost 2 bases at V and 1 base at J; junction bases unmatched: 0. The CDR3 coding sequence is TGTGCCAGCAGCTTACTAGCGGGAGGGAACACCGGGGAGCTGTTTTTT. This gives the protein CASSLLAGGNTGELFF. Together with reference TRBV7-2 and TRBJ2-2, the CDR3 gives the full variable domain: GAGVSQSPSNKVTEKGKDVELRCDPISGHTALYWYRQSLGQGLEFLIYFQGNSAPDKSGLPSDRFSAERTGGSVSTLTIQRTQQEDSAVYLCASSLLAGGNTGELFFGEGSRLTVL.

This clone was observed once. The rearrangement joins TRBV24-1 to TRBJ1-2, with D possibly being TRBD1 (6 bases). Trimming shortened V by 5 bases and J by 7 bases, and 13 bases separated the two germline ends. Germline V CDR1 and CDR2: KGHDR, SFDVKD. This CDR3 has 13 amino acids. In DNA form, the CDR3 reads TGTGCCACCAGTGGCGCAGGGGTGGGTGGCTACACCTTC. Protein product: CATSGAGVGGYTF.

This chain links TRBV6-2 or TRBV6-3 with TRBJ2-3; no clear D. V lost 0 bases, J lost 6 bases, and 4 bases lay in between. Germline CDR1 MNHEY, CDR2 SVGEGT. The CDR3 runs 12 residues. The CDR3 coding sequence is TGTGCCAGCAGTTACTCGAGCGATACGCAGTATTTT. Its translation is CASSYSSDTQYF.

The chain uses TRBV7-9 and TRBJ1-1; D is possibly TRBD1 (5 bases). The germline CDR1 and CDR2 sequences are SEHNR and FQNEAQ (reference sequence). This CDR3 has 15 residues. Trimming removed 5 bases at V and 1 base at J, with 14 bases between. CDR3 residues: CASSARVPSNTEAFF. The CDR3 DNA reads as TGTGCCAGCAGCGCCAGGGTACCTTCGAACACTGAAGCTTTCTTT.

In its sample, this clone is medium-sized. The chain carries TRBV28 and TRBJ1-1, with 8 nucleotides matching TRBD1. CDR3 length: 17 amino acids. V was pared by 4 bases and J by 2 bases, with 12 bases of the junction left unmatched. The germline CDR1 and CDR2 sequences are MDHEN and SYDVKM. The CDR3 region has the DNA TGTGCCAGCAGTTCCGGGGCTCAGGGGGCGTATAACACTGAAGCTTTCTTT. This encodes CASSSGAQGAYNTEAFF.

The gene calls are TRBV5-1 and TRBJ2-1, with 10 bases that match TRBD2. Germline values: CDR1 SGHRS, CDR2 YFSETQ. The CDR3 is 15 amino acids. V lost 0 bases and J lost 6; bases outside the gene matches: 3. The CDR3 bases are TGCGCCAGCAGCTTGGTGAGCGGGAGGGCCAATGAGCAGTTCTTC. This gives the protein CASSLVSGRANEQFF.

The chain has TRBV25-1 and TRBJ2-4, with 8 bases that match TRBD1. CDR3 length: 13 residues. Germline V gives CDR1 MGHDK, CDR2 SYGVNS. J was trimmed by 6 bases and V by 6 bases; bases with no gene match: 4. The CDR3 spells CASSRQGTNIQYF. CDR3 coding DNA: TGTGCCAGCAGCAGACAGGGGACAAACATTCAGTACTTC. The whole variable domain, remainder taken from reference TRBV25-1 and TRBJ2-4, is EADIYQTPRYLVIGTGKKITLECSQTMGHDKMYWYQQDPGMELHLIHYSYGVNSTEKGDLSSESTVSRIRTEHFPLTLESARPSHTSQYLCASSRQGTNIQYFGAGTRLSVL.

The chain couples TRBV12-3 or TRBV12-4 to TRBJ2-5, with D tentatively TRBD1 (6 bases). The CDR3 has 13 amino acids. Trimming pared 7 bases from V and 5 bases from J, leaving 14 bases between. Here the CDR3 DNA reads TGTGCCAGCACCCGTGGGGGCGGTGAGACCCAGTACTTC. This gives the protein CASTRGGGETQYF.

This chain joins TRBV12-3 or TRBV12-4 and TRBJ1-2; a possible D gene is TRBD1 (6 bases). The length of the CDR3 is 13 residues. Trimming left V 3 bases short and J 6 bases short, with 11 bases between. CDR3 coding DNA: TGTGCCAGCAGTTTCCAGGGGTTCGATGGCTACACCTTC. Protein sequence: CASSFQGFDGYTF.

The chain recombines TRBV15 with TRBJ1-1; D remains unclear. The CDR3 covers 14 residues. Trimming pared 4 bases from V and 5 bases from J, leaving 14 bases between. The germline V gene has CDR1 LNHNV and CDR2 YYDKDF (reference sequence). The CDR3 nucleotides are TGTGCCACCAGCACACGAAGAGGAGAAACTGAAGCTTTCTTT. Residues: CATSTRRGETEAFF. The variable domain in full, with the rest retrieved from reference TRBV15 and TRBJ1-1, is DAMVIQNPRYQVTQFGKPVTLSCSQTLNHNVMYWYQQKSSQAPKLLFHYYDKDFNNEADTPDNFQSRRPNTSFCFLDIRSPGLGDTAMYLCATSTRRGETEAFFGQGTRLTVV.

The chain joins TRBV7-3 to TRBJ1-2; tentatively, D is TRBD1 (5 bases). The CDR3 runs to 12 residues. V was shortened by 5 bases and J by 8 bases, with 12 bases between the two germline ends. CDR1 is SGHTA, CDR2 FQGTGA, per germline. CDR3 nucleotide sequence: TGTGCCAGCAGCCTAGGGGAGGGCGGCTACACCTTC. Translation gives CASSLGEGGYTF.

The CDR3 spells CATSGTSGKYNEQFF. CDR3 nucleotide sequence: TGTGCCACCAGTGGAACTAGCGGGAAGTACAATGAGCAGTTCTTC. This chain joins TRBV24-1 and TRBJ2-1; 10 positions agree with TRBD2. CDR3 length: 15 residues. Germline CDR1 is KGHDR and CDR2 is SFDVKD. V trimming: 5 bases; J trimming: 4 bases; junction bases outside the gene matches: 4.

CDR3 region: CASSQPILAGDETQYF. CDR3 sequence (DNA): TGTGCCAGCAGCCAACCTATACTAGCGGGAGACGAGACCCAGTACTTC. The chain joins TRBV4-2 to TRBJ2-5; 11 nucleotides match TRBD2. This CDR3 region has 16 residues. With V trimmed by 2 bases and J by 5 bases, 7 bases remained unmatched. Germline V gives CDR1 LGHNA, CDR2 YNFKEQ.

V gene TRBV28 combines with J gene TRBJ2-7, with 7 bases fitting TRBD1. The length of the CDR3 is 15 residues. The V and J ends lost 3 bases and 4 bases, in that order; junction bases with no gene match: 9. Germline lookup yields CDR1 MDHEN and CDR2 SYDVKM. CDR3 loop: CASSLTSNRGYEQYF. In DNA form, the CDR3 reads TGTGCCAGCAGTTTGACCTCGAACAGGGGATACGAGCAGTACTTC.

J is TRBJ1-4 and V is TRBV30; D gene ambiguous. Deletions cut 0 bases from V and 4 bases from J, with 15 bases between. The germline CDR1 and CDR2 sequences are GTSNPN and SVGIG (reference sequence). This CDR3 is 16 amino acids long. Here the CDR3 DNA reads TGTGCCTGGAGTGTACCAAGATCGTCCTATAATGAAAAACTGTTTTTT. It encodes CAWSVPRSSYNEKLFF.